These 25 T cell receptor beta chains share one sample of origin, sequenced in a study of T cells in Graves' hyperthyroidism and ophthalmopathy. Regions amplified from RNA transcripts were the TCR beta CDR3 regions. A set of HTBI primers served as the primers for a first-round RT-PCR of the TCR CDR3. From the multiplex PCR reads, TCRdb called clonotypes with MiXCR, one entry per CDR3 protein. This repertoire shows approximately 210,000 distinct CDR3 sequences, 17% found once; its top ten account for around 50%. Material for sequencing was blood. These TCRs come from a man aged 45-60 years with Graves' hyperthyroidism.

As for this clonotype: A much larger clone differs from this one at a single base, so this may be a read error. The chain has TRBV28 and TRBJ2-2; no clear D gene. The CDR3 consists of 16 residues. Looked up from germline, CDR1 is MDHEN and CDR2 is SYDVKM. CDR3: CASGLGEFLNTGELFF. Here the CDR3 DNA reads TGTGCCAGCGGTTTAGGAGAATTTCTGAACACCGGGGAGCTGTTTTTT.

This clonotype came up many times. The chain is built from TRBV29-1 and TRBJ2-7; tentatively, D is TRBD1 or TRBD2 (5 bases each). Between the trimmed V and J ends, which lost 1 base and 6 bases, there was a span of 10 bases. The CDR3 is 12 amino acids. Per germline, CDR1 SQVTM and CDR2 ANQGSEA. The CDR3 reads CSVEGAGTEQYF. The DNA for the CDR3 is TGCAGCGTTGAAGGGGCAGGGACCGAGCAGTACTTC.

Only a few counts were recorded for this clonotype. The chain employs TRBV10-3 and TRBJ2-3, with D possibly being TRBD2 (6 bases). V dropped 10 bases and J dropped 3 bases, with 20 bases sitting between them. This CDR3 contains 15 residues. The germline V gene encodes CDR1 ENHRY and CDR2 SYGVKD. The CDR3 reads CATQEGQIVTDTQYF. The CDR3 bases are TGTGCCACTCAGGAGGGGCAAATAGTTACAGATACGCAGTATTTT.

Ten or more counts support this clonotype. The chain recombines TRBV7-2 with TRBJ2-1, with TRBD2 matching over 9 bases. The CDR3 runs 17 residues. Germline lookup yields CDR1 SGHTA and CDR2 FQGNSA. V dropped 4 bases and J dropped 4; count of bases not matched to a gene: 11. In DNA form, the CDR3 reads TGTGCCAGCAGCTCGAGGAGTCGTCTAGCGGGGTACAATGAGCAGTTCTTC. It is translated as CASSSRSRLAGYNEQFF.

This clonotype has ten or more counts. This chain's CDR3 is CASSFRLADNTDTQYF. CDR3 DNA: TGTGCCAGCAGTTTCCGACTAGCGGATAACACAGATACGCAGTATTTT. V usage is TRBV12-3 or TRBV12-4 and J usage is TRBJ2-3; 9 bases are a match to TRBD2. The V segment lost 3 bases and the J segment 2 bases; nucleotides outside the gene matches: 6. The CDR3 has 16 amino acids.

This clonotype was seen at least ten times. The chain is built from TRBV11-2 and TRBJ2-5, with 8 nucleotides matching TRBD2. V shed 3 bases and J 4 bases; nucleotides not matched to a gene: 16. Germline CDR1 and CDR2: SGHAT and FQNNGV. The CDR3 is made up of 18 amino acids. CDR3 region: CASSFRGAVGLVSETQYF. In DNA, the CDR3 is TGTGCCAGCAGCTTTCGCGGAGCAGTGGGACTAGTGTCAGAGACCCAGTACTTC.

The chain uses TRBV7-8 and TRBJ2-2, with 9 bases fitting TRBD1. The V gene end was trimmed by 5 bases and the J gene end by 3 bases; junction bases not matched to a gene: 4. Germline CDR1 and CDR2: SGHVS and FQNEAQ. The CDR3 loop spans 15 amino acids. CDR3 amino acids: CASSVGTGYTGELFF. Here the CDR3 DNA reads TGTGCCAGCAGCGTCGGGACAGGGTACACCGGGGAGCTGTTTTTT.

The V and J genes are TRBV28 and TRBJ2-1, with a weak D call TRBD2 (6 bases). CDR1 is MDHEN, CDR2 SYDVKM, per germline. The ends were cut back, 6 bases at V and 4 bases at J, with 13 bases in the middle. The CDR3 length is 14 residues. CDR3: CASSLSSAYNEQFF. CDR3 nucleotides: TGTGCCAGCAGCCTCTCTAGCGCGTACAATGAGCAGTTCTTC.

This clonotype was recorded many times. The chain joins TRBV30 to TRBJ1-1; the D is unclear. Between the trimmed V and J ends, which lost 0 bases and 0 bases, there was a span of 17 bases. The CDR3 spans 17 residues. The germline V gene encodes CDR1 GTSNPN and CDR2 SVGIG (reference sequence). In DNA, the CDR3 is TGTGCCTGGAGTGTAAATCTCCGTCGGCGCATGAACACTGAAGCTTTCTTT. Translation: CAWSVNLRRRMNTEAFF.

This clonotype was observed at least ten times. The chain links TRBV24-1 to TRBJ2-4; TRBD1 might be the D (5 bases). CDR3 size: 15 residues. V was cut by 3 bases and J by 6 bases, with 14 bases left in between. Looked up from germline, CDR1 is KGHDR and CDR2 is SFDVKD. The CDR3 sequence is CATSDGQGSRNIQYF. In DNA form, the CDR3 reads TGTGCCACCAGTGATGGTCAGGGAAGTCGAAACATTCAGTACTTC.

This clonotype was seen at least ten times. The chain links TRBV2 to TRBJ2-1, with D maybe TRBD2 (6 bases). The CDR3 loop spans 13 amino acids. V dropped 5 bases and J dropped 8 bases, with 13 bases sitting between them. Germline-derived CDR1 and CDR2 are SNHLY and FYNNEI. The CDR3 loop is CASSLEGQDEQFF. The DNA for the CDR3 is TGTGCCAGCAGTTTGGAGGGCCAAGATGAGCAGTTCTTC.

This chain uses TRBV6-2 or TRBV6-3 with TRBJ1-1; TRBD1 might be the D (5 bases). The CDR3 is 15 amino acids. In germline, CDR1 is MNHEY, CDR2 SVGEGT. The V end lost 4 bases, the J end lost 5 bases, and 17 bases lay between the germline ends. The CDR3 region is CASSLSGYGKTEAFF. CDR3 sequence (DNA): TGTGCCAGCAGTTTATCAGGGTATGGTAAAACTGAAGCTTTCTTT.

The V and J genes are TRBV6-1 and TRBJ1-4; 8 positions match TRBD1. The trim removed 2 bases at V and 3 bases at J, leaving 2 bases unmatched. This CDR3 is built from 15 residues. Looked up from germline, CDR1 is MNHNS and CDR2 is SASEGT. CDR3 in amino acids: CASSERTGPNEKLFF. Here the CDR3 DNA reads TGTGCCAGCAGTGAACGGACAGGGCCTAATGAAAAACTGTTTTTT.

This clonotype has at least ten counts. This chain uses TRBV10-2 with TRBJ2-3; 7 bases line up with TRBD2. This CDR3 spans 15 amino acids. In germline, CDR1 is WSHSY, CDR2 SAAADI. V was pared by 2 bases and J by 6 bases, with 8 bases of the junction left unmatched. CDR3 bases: TGCGCCAGCAGTGAGGTGTCTAGCGGAGGGGATACGCAGTATTTT. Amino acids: CASSEVSSGGDTQYF.

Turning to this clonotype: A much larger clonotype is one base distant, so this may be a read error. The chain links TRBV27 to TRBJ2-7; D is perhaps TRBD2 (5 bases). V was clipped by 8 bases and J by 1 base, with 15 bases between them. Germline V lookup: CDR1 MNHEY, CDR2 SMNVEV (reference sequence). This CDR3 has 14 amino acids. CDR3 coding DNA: TGTGCCAGCGGCGTAGCGAGCCCGTCCTACGAGCAGTACTTC. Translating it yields CASGVASPSYEQYF.

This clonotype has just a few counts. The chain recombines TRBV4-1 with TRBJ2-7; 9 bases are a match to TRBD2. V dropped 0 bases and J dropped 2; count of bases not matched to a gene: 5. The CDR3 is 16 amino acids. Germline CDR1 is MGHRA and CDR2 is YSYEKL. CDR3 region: CASSQDLLAGTYEQYF. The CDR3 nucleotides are TGCGCCAGCAGCCAAGATCTACTAGCGGGCACCTACGAGCAGTACTTC.

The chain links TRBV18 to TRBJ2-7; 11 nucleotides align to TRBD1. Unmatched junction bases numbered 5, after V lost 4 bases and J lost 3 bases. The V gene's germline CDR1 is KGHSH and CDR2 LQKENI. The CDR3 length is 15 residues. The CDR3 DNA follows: TGTGCCAGCTCACAGGGACAGGGGGGACTCTACGAGCAGTACTTC. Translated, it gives CASSQGQGGLYEQYF.

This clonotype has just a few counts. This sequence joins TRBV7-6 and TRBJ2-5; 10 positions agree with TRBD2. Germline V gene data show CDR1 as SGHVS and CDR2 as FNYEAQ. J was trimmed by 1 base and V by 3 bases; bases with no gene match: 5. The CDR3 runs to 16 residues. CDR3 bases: TGTGCCAGCAGCTTGAGGGCTAGCGGGAGCCAAGAGACCCAGTACTTC. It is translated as CASSLRASGSQETQYF.

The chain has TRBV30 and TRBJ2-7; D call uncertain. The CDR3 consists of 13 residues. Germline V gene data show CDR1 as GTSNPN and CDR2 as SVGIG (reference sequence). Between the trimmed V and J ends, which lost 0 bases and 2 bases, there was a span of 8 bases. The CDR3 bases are TGTGCCTGGAGTGTTGGCGGTACCTACGAGCAGTACTTC. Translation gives CAWSVGGTYEQYF. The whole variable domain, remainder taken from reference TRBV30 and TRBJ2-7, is SQTIHQWPATLVQPVGSPLSLECTVEGTSNPNLYWYRQAAGRGLQLLFYSVGIGQISSEVPQNLSASRPQDRQFILSSKKLLLSDSGFYLCAWSVGGTYEQYFGPGTRLTVT.

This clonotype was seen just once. CDR3 DNA: TGCAGCGTTGCTCAGGGGGCAGGGTCTTACAATGAGCAGTTCTTC. Translated, it gives CSVAQGAGSYNEQFF. J is TRBJ2-1 and V is TRBV29-1, with 8 bases fitting TRBD1. The junction had 9 bases not matched to a gene; V was cut back by 4 bases and J by 4 bases. Looked up from germline, CDR1 is SQVTM and CDR2 is ANQGSEA. The CDR3 spans 15 residues.

CDR3 region: CASSPRLTGGGTGELFF. CDR3 nucleotides: TGTGCCAGCAGCCCGAGGTTGACGGGAGGAGGGACCGGGGAGCTGTTTTTT. The rearrangement joins TRBV9 to TRBJ2-2; 7 bases line up with TRBD2. Germline V gives CDR1 SGDLS, CDR2 YYNGEE. The ends lost 4 bases at V and 5 bases at J; junction bases unmatched: 14. The CDR3 runs 17 residues.

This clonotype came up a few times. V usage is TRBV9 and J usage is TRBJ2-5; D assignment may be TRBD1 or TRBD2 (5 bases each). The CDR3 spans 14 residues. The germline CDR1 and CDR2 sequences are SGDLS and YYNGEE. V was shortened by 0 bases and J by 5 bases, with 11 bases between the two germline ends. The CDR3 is CASSVGSWGETQYF. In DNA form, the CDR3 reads TGTGCCAGCAGCGTAGGGTCCTGGGGGGAGACCCAGTACTTC.

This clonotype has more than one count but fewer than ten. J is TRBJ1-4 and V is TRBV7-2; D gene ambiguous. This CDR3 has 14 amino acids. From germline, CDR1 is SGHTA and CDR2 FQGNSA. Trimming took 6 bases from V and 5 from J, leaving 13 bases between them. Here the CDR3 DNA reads TGTGCCAGCAGTTCTCCCGGCCGGAATGAAAAACTGTTTTTT. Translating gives CASSSPGRNEKLFF.

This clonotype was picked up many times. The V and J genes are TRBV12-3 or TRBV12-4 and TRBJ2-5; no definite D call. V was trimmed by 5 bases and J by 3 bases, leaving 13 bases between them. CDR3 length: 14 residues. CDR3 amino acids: CASSPRSTEETQYF. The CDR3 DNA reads TGTGCCAGCAGTCCCCGATCGACGGAAGAGACCCAGTACTTC.

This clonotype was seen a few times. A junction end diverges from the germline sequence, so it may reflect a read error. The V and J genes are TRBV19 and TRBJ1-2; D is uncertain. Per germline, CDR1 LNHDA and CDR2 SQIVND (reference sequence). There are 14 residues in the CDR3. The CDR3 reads CASSIPDGNYGYAF. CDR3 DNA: TGTGCCAGTAGTATCCCCGACGGTAACTATGGCTACGCCTTC.